A selection of T cell receptor beta chains follows, all from one sample in a study of identical twins. TCRdb ran MiXCR on the 5' RACE reads and lists one entry per CDR3 protein. The sample includes hundreds of thousands of distinct CDR3 sequences, 20% to 25% seen only once; the top ten take about 2.7%. These sequences were also reported in another study, on T cells expressing NK-cell markers.

Sequencing input: CD4+ T cells sorted from blood. These receptors were obtained from a woman under 30 in good health. Each CDR3 is given with its conserved first and last residue. The order of the fields is J gene, V gene, clone size, D gene, CDR3 DNA, CDR3 protein. The D gene is left open where the match is weak. Clone size, where shown, is once, few, many, or a class for clones that have expanded.

TRBJ2-7 | TRBV20-1 | NA | NA | TGCAGTGCTATAAAAGGCGGCGAGCAGTACTTC | CSAIKGGEQYF
TRBJ2-3 | TRBV12-3/TRBV12-4 | NA | NA | TGTGCCAGCAGTCTCGATCGATACTACACAGATACGCAGTATTTT | CASSLDRYYTDTQYF
TRBJ2-1 | TRBV20-1 | few | NA | TGCAGTGCTAGCGAGCAGAGCTCCTACAATGAGCAGTTCTTC | CSASEQSSYNEQFF
TRBJ2-2 | TRBV20-1 | NA | NA | TGCAGTGCTAAAACAGTAACCGGGGAGCTGTTTTTT | CSAKTVTGELFF
TRBJ2-3 | TRBV10-1 | NA | NA | TGCGCCAGCAGTGAAGCCCTGGGGGCTAGCACCACCCTGAAAGATACGCAGTATTTT | CASSEALGASTTLKDTQYF
TRBJ2-3 | TRBV20-1 | many | TRBD2 | TGCAGTGCTAGGACTAGCGGGAGCACAGATACGCAGTATTTT | CSARTSGSTDTQYF
TRBJ1-6 | TRBV7-9 | NA | TRBD1 | TGTGCCAGCAGCCGGGGACAGGTCCAAAATTCACCCCTCCACTTT | CASSRGQVQNSPLHF
TRBJ1-1 | TRBV6-5 | NA | NA | TGTGCCAGCAGTTACTCGGTGGGGGTGGCCACTGAAGCTTTCTTT | CASSYSVGVATEAFF
TRBJ1-1 | TRBV10-3 | NA | NA | TGTGCCACCGGACGGGGGAGCACTGAAGCTTTCTTT | CATGRGSTEAFF
TRBJ2-7 | TRBV11-2 | NA | NA | TGTGCCAGCAGCCCGGGACATCTAGACTACGAGCAGTACTTC | CASSPGHLDYEQYF
TRBJ2-1 | TRBV5-1 | few | NA | TGCGCCAGCAGTTCCGAATTACGGCAGTTCTTC | CASSSELRQFF
TRBJ2-1 | TRBV5-1 | few | NA | TGCGCCAGCGGCGAACAGGTTGGGCAGTTCTTC | CASGEQVGQFF
TRBJ1-1 | TRBV2 | many | NA | TGTGCCAGCAGTCCCGGGACTTTCTTT | CASSPGTFF
TRBJ1-2 | TRBV6-1 | NA | TRBD1 | TGTGCCAGCAGTGAGGAGACAGGGAAAGGCTATGGCTACACCTTC | CASSEETGKGYGYTF
TRBJ2-2 | TRBV2 | once | TRBD2 | TGTGCCAGCTTGCGGGAGGGCCGATTGGACACCGGGGAGCTGTTTTTT | CASLREGRLDTGELFF
TRBJ2-5 | TRBV3-1 | NA | NA | TGTGCCAGCAGCCAAACCGGGAGTCCAGAGACCCAGTACTTC | CASSQTGSPETQYF
TRBJ2-7 | TRBV7-2 | NA | TRBD2 | TGTGCCAGCAGCACAGCGGGGGCGTACGAGCAGTACTTC | CASSTAGAYEQYF
TRBJ2-5 | TRBV25-1 | NA | TRBD2 | TGTGCCAGCAGTGAACCCAGCGGGAGACAAGAGACCCAGTACTTC | CASSEPSGRQETQYF
TRBJ1-6 | TRBV20-1 | few | NA | TGCAGTGCTAGGGGGACGGCGGCCCTCCACTTT | CSARGTAALHF